The 19 T cell receptor beta chains presented below share a single source sample, sequenced in a study of cytomegalovirus exposure and HLA in healthy donors. The PCR used 60 Vbeta and 13 Jbeta primers. Some clones are missing from TCRdb's copy, which holds only in-frame ones; the method was immunoSEQ multiplex PCR. Among 130,000 or so clones listed, 82% were seen once. The sample consisted of PBMCs. Source of these receptors: a young man in good health and CMV-seropositive.

The V gene is TRBV7-6, the J gene TRBJ2-2, with 9 bases matching TRBD1. From germline, CDR1 is SGHVS and CDR2 FNYEAQ. The J segment lost 2 bases and the V segment lost 5 bases, leaving 6 bases of the junction unmatched. CDR3 length: 16 residues. The CDR3 DNA sequence: TGTGCCAGCAGCACGGGACAGGGACCCAACACCGGGGAGCTGTTTTTT. Translated, it gives CASSTGQGPNTGELFF. Complete variable domain (other parts from reference TRBV7-6 and TRBJ2-2): GAGVSQSPRYKVTKRGQDVALRCDPISGHVSLYWYRQALGQGPEFLTYFNYEAQQDKSGLPNDRFSAERPEGSISTLTIQRTEQRDSAMYRCASSTGQGPNTGELFFGEGSRLTVL.

This chain joins TRBV7-8 and TRBJ1-5; 7 bases are a match to TRBD1. Trimming cost V 4 bases and J 1 base; bases outside gene matches: 16. The CDR3 contains 19 residues. Germline V gene data show CDR1 as SGHVS and CDR2 as FQNEAQ. CDR3 nucleotide sequence: TGTGCCAGCAGCTCCCCGTCGACACAGGGGTTTAGGAGCAATCAGCCCCAGCATTTT. This encodes CASSSPSTQGFRSNQPQHF.

This chain's CDR3 is CASSSPSGVSTDTQYF. Written as DNA, the CDR3 is TGTGCCAGCAGCTCCCCAAGCGGGGTTAGCACAGATACGCAGTATTTT. The rearrangement links TRBV13 to TRBJ2-3, with TRBD2 identical over 7 bases. The CDR3 totals 16 residues. Germline-derived CDR1 and CDR2 are PRHDT and FYEKMQ (reference sequence). J gave up 0 bases and V 4 bases, and 7 bases lay outside the gene matches.

The V call is TRBV27, the J call TRBJ2-2, with 10 bases aligning to TRBD2. Trimming at V came to 2 bases and at J to 4 bases, leaving 16 bases not matched to a gene. Germline V gives CDR1 MNHEY, CDR2 SMNVEV (reference sequence). The CDR3 extends over 20 amino acids. This CDR3 is CASSLGRIQREGRGTGELFF. CDR3 in DNA: TGTGCCAGCAGTTTAGGTCGAATCCAGCGGGAGGGCCGTGGCACCGGGGAGCTGTTTTTT.

The chain recombines TRBV2 with TRBJ2-7, with a weak D call TRBD1 (5 bases). V dropped 0 bases and J dropped 6 bases, with 9 bases sitting between them. This CDR3 spans 13 amino acids. Germline V gene data show CDR1 as SNHLY and CDR2 as FYNNEI. The CDR3, as DNA: TGTGCCAGCAGTGAAGCACAGGCTATCGAGCAGTACTTC. This encodes CASSEAQAIEQYF.

The V and J genes are TRBV12-5 and TRBJ1-1; TRBD1 matches at 12 bases. Germline CDR1 reads LGHNT; CDR2 reads FRNRAP. V shed 1 base and J 13 bases; nucleotides not matched to a gene: 13. This CDR3 spans 16 amino acids. The CDR3 here is CASGLASWGGTGGFFF. CDR3 nucleotide sequence: TGTGCTAGTGGTTTGGCCTCATGGGGGGGGACAGGGGGCTTTTTCTTT. Drawing the rest from reference TRBV12-5 and TRBJ1-1, the complete variable domain is DARVTQTPRHKVTEMGQEVTMRCQPILGHNTVFWYRQTMMQGLELLAYFRNRAPLDDSGMPKDRFSAEMPDATLATLKIQPSEPRDSAVYFCASGLASWGGTGGFFFGQGTRLTVV.

The chain employs TRBV14 and TRBJ2-1, with D perhaps matching TRBD1 (5 bases). The CDR3 has 16 residues. The germline gives CDR1 SGHDN, CDR2 FVKESK. V was cut by 3 bases and J by 4 bases, with 16 bases left in between. CDR3 sequence: CASSQPTLDRYNEQFF. CDR3 bases: TGTGCCAGCAGCCAGCCAACCCTTGACAGATACAATGAGCAGTTCTTC.

In this sample, this clone turned up once. V usage is TRBV28 and J usage is TRBJ2-7; TRBD1 is a possible D gene (6 bases). With 4 bases removed from V and 4 bases from J, the gap between germline ends came to 17 bases. The CDR3 spans 15 residues. Germline V gene sequence: CDR1 MDHEN, CDR2 SYDVKM. In DNA form, the CDR3 reads TGTGCCAGCAGTTCCTTGTCGGACAGCACATACGAGCAGTACTTC. Amino acids: CASSSLSDSTYEQYF.

The chain links TRBV11-3 to TRBJ2-2; 7 bases align to TRBD2. V gave up 5 bases and J gave up 6 bases; unmatched junction bases: 6. The CDR3 length is 14 residues. CDR1 and CDR2 (germline): SGHNT, YENEEA. CDR3 DNA sequence: TGTGCCAGCAGCCCGATTGGGGGGGCCGGGGAGCTGTTTTTT. Amino acid sequence: CASSPIGGAGELFF.

The chain links TRBV5-8 to TRBJ1-2, with D hard to call. Germline V gene data show CDR1 as SGHTS and CDR2 as YDEGEE. The CDR3 length is 15 residues. Trimming stripped 3 bases from V and 4 bases from J, with 16 bases between. The CDR3 reads CASSSIPTGFYGYTF. In DNA form, the CDR3 reads TGTGCCAGCAGCTCGATTCCGACCGGGTTCTATGGCTACACCTTC.

This sequence joins TRBV29-1 and TRBJ2-3; 9 bases align to TRBD1. V gave up 6 bases and J gave up 5 bases; unmatched junction bases: 6. Germline V gene data show CDR1 as SQVTM and CDR2 as ANQGSEA. The CDR3 is made up of 13 amino acids. CDR3: CSVRTGEGDTQYF. The CDR3 DNA sequence: TGCAGCGTCAGGACAGGGGAGGGAGATACGCAGTATTTT.

The chain recombines TRBV6-5 with TRBJ1-1; D unclear. The germline V and J ends were trimmed by 4 bases and 3 bases, with 12 bases remaining between them. This CDR3 comprises 14 residues. Germline loops: CDR1 MNHEY, CDR2 SVGAGI. The CDR3 loop is CASSSTWGDTEAFF. CDR3 sequence (DNA): TGTGCCAGCAGTTCTACCTGGGGAGACACTGAAGCTTTCTTT.

The CDR3 reads CASTRLASGYNEQFF. In nucleotides, the CDR3 is TGTGCCAGCACCCGACTGGCTAGCGGCTACAATGAGCAGTTCTTC. V gene TRBV2 combines with J gene TRBJ2-1; 7 nucleotides align to TRBD2. V lost 7 bases to trimming and J lost 3 bases; unmatched junction nucleotides: 9. Germline values: CDR1 SNHLY, CDR2 FYNNEI. This CDR3 is built from 15 residues.

Regarding this clone: This sample includes further DNA sequences coding for the same CDR3. The chain is built from TRBV5-1 and TRBJ2-7; D is perhaps TRBD2 (5 bases). Per germline, CDR1 SGHRS and CDR2 YFSETQ. Trimming left V 8 bases short and J 3 bases short, with 21 bases between. CDR3 length equals 15 residues. CDR3 region: CASRWTGNDGYEQYF. The CDR3 coding sequence is TGCGCCAGTAGATGGACGGGGAACGATGGCTACGAGCAGTACTTC.

This clone was detected once. The chain combines TRBV9 with TRBJ2-5; TRBD2 is a possible D gene (5 bases). Germline values: CDR1 SGDLS, CDR2 YYNGEE. The CDR3 consists of 15 residues. V gave up 1 base and J gave up 5 bases, with 15 bases separating them. The CDR3 loop is CASSVLANRGETQYF. CDR3 sequence (DNA): TGTGCCAGCAGCGTACTCGCGAATCGAGGGGAGACCCAGTACTTC.

The CDR3, as DNA: TGTGCCAGCAGCCGGGAGGCGACAGGGGGTGCCTACGAGCAGTACTTC. Residues: CASSREATGGAYEQYF. This chain links TRBV7-2 with TRBJ2-7, with 9 bases matching TRBD1. The CDR3 length is 16 residues. Germline assignment: CDR1 SGHTA and CDR2 FQGNSA. Trimming at V came to 5 bases and at J to 2 bases, leaving 10 bases not matched to a gene.

This chain joins TRBV18 and TRBJ2-2; D possibly corresponds to TRBD1 (5 bases). The germline V and J ends were trimmed by 3 bases and 3 bases, with 8 bases remaining between them. The CDR3 has 14 residues. Germline CDR1 and CDR2: KGHSH and LQKENI. CDR3 DNA: TGTGCCAGCTCACCGGTCAGGGACACCGGGGAGCTGTTTTTT. Translated, it gives CASSPVRDTGELFF.

This chain uses TRBV4-1 with TRBJ1-1; D call uncertain. CDR3 length equals 13 residues. V was trimmed by 4 bases and J by 0 bases, leaving 6 bases between them. Per the germline V gene, CDR1 is MGHRA and CDR2 is YSYEKL. The DNA for the CDR3 is TGCGCCAGCAGCCCGGTTATGAACACTGAAGCTTTCTTT. The encoded protein is CASSPVMNTEAFF.

The chain links TRBV28 to TRBJ2-1; D not certain. Trimming took off 6 bases at V and 0 bases at J, with 6 bases between the two ends. This CDR3 has 13 residues. In germline, CDR1 is MDHEN, CDR2 SYDVKM. CDR3 DNA: TGTGCCAGCAGCCCCTCCTCCTACAATGAGCAGTTCTTC. Residues: CASSPSSYNEQFF.